The TCR beta chain described here comes from a study of beta chain features in type 1 diabetes. Overall study results and limits: TCRB CDR3 length was moderately but significantly reduced in all four CD4+ subsets of Type 1 diabetes patients.

A note on this clone: The antigen is unknown.

Every isolated RNA sample was fully reverse transcribed, so sequencing captured expressed TCRB transcripts. Sequencing used immunoSEQ multiplex PCR; TCRdb keeps in-frame clones, though not all of them. The sample carries more than 95,000 clones, around 30% recorded once. There are 14 residues in the CDR3. The trim removed 6 bases at V and 7 bases at J, leaving 8 bases unmatched. Germline lookup yields CDR1 MNHEY and CDR2 SVGAGI. The sequence was obtained from a woman in her late teens or twenties with type 1 diabetes. The chain uses TRBV6-5 and TRBJ2-1; TRBD2 agrees at 8 bases. The sample was central memory CD4+ T cells from blood. DNA of the CDR3: TGTGCCAGCAGCCCCGGACTAGCACGGAATGAGCAGTTCTTC. Encoded protein: CASSPGLARNEQFF.